Listed below are T cell receptor beta chains from one sample, sequenced in a study of CD8 T cells in Susac syndrome. From the immunoSEQ multiplex PCR reads, TCRdb called clonotypes with MiXCR, one entry per CDR3 protein. The sample carries hundreds of thousands of distinct CDR3 sequences, approximately 95% recorded once. Sequenced input: CD4+ T cells from PBMCs. The receptor source for this set is a human donor with Susac syndrome. Both conserved end residues are part of each CDR3. The D gene is left open where the match is weak. For some rows the clone size is stated as once, few or many, or as a class when expanded; others skip it.

d_call,clone_size,j_call,v_call,cdr3_nt,cdr3_aa
-,once,TRBJ1-1,TRBV7-9,TGTGCCAGCAGCTTAGATCAAACGTCCACCTTATCGATAGCTTTCTTT,CASSLDQTSTLSIAFF
-,-,TRBJ2-5,TRBV9,TGTGCCAGCAGCGTAGGGGTAGCGAACCAAGAGACCCAGTACTTC,CASSVGVANQETQYF
-,-,TRBJ2-7,TRBV29-1,TGCAGCGTTGTTGGCGGTCTCTACGAGCAGTACTTC,CSVVGGLYEQYF
TRBD2,once,TRBJ2-3,TRBV4-2,TGTGCCAGCAGCCAAGCTTTGGGACTAGCGGGGAATGGGCCCACAGATACGCAGTATTTT,CASSQALGLAGNGPTDTQYF
-,once,TRBJ2-1,TRBV20-1,TGCAGTGCTACCCCATGGGATGAGCAGTTCTTC,CSATPWDEQFF
-,-,TRBJ1-1,TRBV9,TGTGCCAGCAGCGTAGACCCCCGCCAGGGTGACACTGAAGCTTTCTTT,CASSVDPRQGDTEAFF
-,-,TRBJ2-3,TRBV29-1,TGCAGCGTTGTGGCAGCGACGGTTGGTACGCAGTATTTT,CSVVAATVGTQYF
-,once,TRBJ2-1,TRBV29-1,TGCAGCGTTGATTTTGCGGACAATGAGCAGTTCTTC,CSVDFADNEQFF
-,-,TRBJ1-1,TRBV9,TGTGCCAGCAGCGTAGGGACCAGTGAGGCGAGTGAAGCTTTCTTT,CASSVGTSEASEAFF
-,-,TRBJ2-7,TRBV24-1,TGTGCCACCGAGGACAAGACCTACGAGCAGTACTTC,CATEDKTYEQYF
TRBD2,-,TRBJ2-1,TRBV20-1,TGCAGTGCTAGTATTAGCGGGAGGGGATCCTACAATGAGCAGTTCTTC,CSASISGRGSYNEQFF
TRBD1,-,TRBJ2-5,TRBV20-1,TGCAGTGCTAACCCGAACAGGGGACAGGAGACCCAGTACTTC,CSANPNRGQETQYF
TRBD1,once,TRBJ2-5,TRBV19,TGTGCCAGCACAAGGGGACAGGGGGCGGCCGAGACCCAGTACTTC,CASTRGQGAAETQYF
TRBD1,-,TRBJ2-1,TRBV5-6,TGTGCCAGCAGCCGGGGACAGGGGGCGTTCTACAATGAGCAGTTCTTC,CASSRGQGAFYNEQFF
-,-,TRBJ2-1,TRBV3-1,TGTGCCAGCAGTACAGTGGATGAGCAGTTCTTC,CASSTVDEQFF
TRBD1,-,TRBJ1-2,TRBV4-2,TGTGCCAGCCGCCTCGGGACAGGGCTATATGGCTACACCTTC,CASRLGTGLYGYTF
-,-,TRBJ1-1,TRBV7-9,TGTGCCAGCAGCAACCGAGGGGACACTGAAGCTTTCTTT,CASSNRGDTEAFF
TRBD1,once,TRBJ1-2,TRBV28,TGTGCCAGCAGTTCCGGGACAGGGTTAGGTGGCTACACCTTC,CASSSGTGLGGYTF
TRBD2,-,TRBJ2-3,TRBV5-1,TGCGCCAGCAGCGGACTAGCGGGAGCAGATACGCAGTATTTT,CASSGLAGADTQYF
TRBD1,-,TRBJ2-7,TRBV15,TGTGCCACCAGCGGAAGGACAGGAAACTACGAGCAGTACTTC,CATSGRTGNYEQYF
TRBD1,-,TRBJ2-1,TRBV25-1,TGTGCCAGCAGTAGACAGGGCTCCTACAATGAGCAGTTCTTC,CASSRQGSYNEQFF
-,-,TRBJ2-5,TRBV6-2/TRBV6-3,TGTGCCAGCAGTCCCTTATCCCAAGGGGAGACCCAGTACTTC,CASSPLSQGETQYF
-,once,TRBJ1-5,TRBV10-3,TGTGCCATCAGTGCTAGCGGCCCGTCGAGCCAGCCCCAGCATTTT,CAISASGPSSQPQHF
-,-,TRBJ2-7,TRBV4-1,TGCGCCAGCAGCCACATTGGGGACGAGCAGTACTTC,CASSHIGDEQYF
TRBD2,-,TRBJ2-3,TRBV20-1,TGCAGTGCTAGAGCCCCCGACGGGACTAGCGGGGGTAGAAGCACAGATACGCAGTATTTT,CSARAPDGTSGGRSTDTQYF
-,-,TRBJ2-2,TRBV4-2,TGTGCCAGCAGCCAAGCTTCCAGAAACACCGGGGAGCTGTTTTTT,CASSQASRNTGELFF
-,-,TRBJ2-3,TRBV9,TGTGCCAGCAGCGTAGTGGACAGTAGGCTGACAGATACGCAGTATTTT,CASSVVDSRLTDTQYF
TRBD1,-,TRBJ2-3,TRBV12-3/TRBV12-4,TGTGCCAGCAGCACAGGGGTAAGAGATACGCAGTATTTT,CASSTGVRDTQYF
-,-,TRBJ1-1,TRBV5-4,TGTGCCAGCAAGATAGGAACAGGGAATACTGAAGCTTTCTTT,CASKIGTGNTEAFF
-,-,TRBJ2-5,TRBV6-6,TGTGCCAGCAGTTACTCGGAAACTAGCTTCTCTGAGACCCAGTACTTC,CASSYSETSFSETQYF
TRBD1,-,TRBJ2-1,TRBV30,TGTGCCTGGAGTGCAGGACAGGGGGGGACGAGCTCCTACAATGAGCAGTTCTTC,CAWSAGQGGTSSYNEQFF
-,-,TRBJ2-1,TRBV20-1,TGCAGTGCTCCTTCGGGCACCTACAATGAGCAGTTCTTC,CSAPSGTYNEQFF
TRBD1,-,TRBJ2-2,TRBV11-3,TGTGCCAGCAGCCCTGTGACAGGGCCCACCGGGGAGCTGTTTTTT,CASSPVTGPTGELFF
-,-,TRBJ2-3,TRBV4-1,TGCGCCAGCAGCCTTGGACAGATAGCAGATACGCAGTATTTT,CASSLGQIADTQYF
-,once,TRBJ2-1,TRBV13,TGTGCCAGCAGTCCGACTACCCAGGGGAGGAGGAATGAGCAGTTCTTC,CASSPTTQGRRNEQFF
-,-,TRBJ2-7,TRBV11-2,TGTGCCAGCAGCTTACAGGGATGGGGCTACGAGCAGTACTTC,CASSLQGWGYEQYF
TRBD1,-,TRBJ2-5,TRBV12-3/TRBV12-4,TGTGCCAGCAGCTGGGGACAGGGTTTAGAGACCCAGTACTTC,CASSWGQGLETQYF
-,-,TRBJ2-7,TRBV28,TGTGCCAGCAGAGACCCGATCTACGAGCAGTACTTC,CASRDPIYEQYF
-,-,TRBJ1-1,TRBV14,TGTGCCAGCAGCCAACAAAGGTTGGCTGAAGCTTTCTTT,CASSQQRLAEAFF
-,-,TRBJ1-1,TRBV4-1,TGCGCCAGCAGCCAAGTGGGCAGGAAGAACACTGAAGCTTTCTTT,CASSQVGRKNTEAFF
-,-,TRBJ2-7,TRBV29-1,TGCAGCGTTGAAGCCCGGGTAGGGCCGCTTATGAACGAGCAGTACTTC,CSVEARVGPLMNEQYF
-,-,TRBJ2-5,TRBV28,TGTGCCAGCAGCCGGGAGCCACAAGAGACCCAGTACTTC,CASSREPQETQYF
-,-,TRBJ1-2,TRBV20-1,TGCAGTGCTAGAGATGGTCAGGGGAGAGGCTACACCTTC,CSARDGQGRGYTF
TRBD2,-,TRBJ2-5,TRBV7-9,TGTGCCAGCAGCTTACGGCTAGCGGGAGGGAATATGGAGACCCAGTACTTC,CASSLRLAGGNMETQYF
-,-,TRBJ2-2,TRBV30,TGTGCCTGGAAGGCAAAGCCTGCCGGGGAGCTGTTTTTT,CAWKAKPAGELFF
TRBD1,few,TRBJ2-1,TRBV15,TGTGCCACCAGCAGAGATAGGTCCGGGACAGGGAGCTTC,CATSRDRSGTGSF
-,-,TRBJ2-1,TRBV5-4,TGTGCCAGCAGCTTGGATGGAGGGGGCGCCTACAATGAGCAGTTCTTC,CASSLDGGGAYNEQFF
-,-,TRBJ2-5,TRBV29-1,TGCAGCGTTGGAACAGGGAGACAAGAGACCCAGTACTTC,CSVGTGRQETQYF
-,-,TRBJ1-2,TRBV29-1,TGCAGCGTTGAACCCCAGGGCTACACCTTC,CSVEPQGYTF
TRBD2,-,TRBJ2-1,TRBV4-2,TGTGCCAGCAGCCGACTAGCGTCAATAAACAATGAGCAGTTCTTC,CASSRLASINNEQFF
TRBD2,-,TRBJ2-5,TRBV20-1,TGCAGTGCTTTTAGCGGGGGAGGTCGGGAGACCCAGTACTTC,CSAFSGGGRETQYF
-,-,TRBJ2-5,TRBV5-4,TGTGCCAGCAGCTGGGGGCCAAACCCCGGGGGAGAGACCCAGTACTTC,CASSWGPNPGGETQYF